Listed here are 27 T cell receptor beta chains from one sample, sequenced in a study of CD8+CD57+ T cells in acquired aplastic anemia. Genomic DNA, serving as template, underwent TCR beta VDJ and CDR3 profiling. TCRdb fed the reads into MiXCR, producing one record per CDR3 protein. The repertoire holds approximately 470,000 distinct CDR3 sequences, with approximately 33% as singletons. Individuals selected for sequencing had exhibited CD8+CD57+ cell expansion on flow cytometry. What was sequenced was sorted CD4+, CD8+, or CD8+CD57+ T cells (not recorded which) from PBMCs. The source is a human donor with aplastic anemia.

This clonotype was seen a handful of times. In nucleotides, the CDR3 is TGTGCCAGCAGCTTAGGGTTCAGGGGAACCAGCCAAGAGACCCAGTACTTC. It encodes CASSLGFRGTSQETQYF. V is TRBV11-3 and J is TRBJ2-5, with a tentative D call TRBD1 (6 bases). V was trimmed by 1 base and J by 1 base, leaving 16 bases between them. This CDR3 has 17 amino acids. Germline lookup yields CDR1 SGHNT and CDR2 YENEEA.

This clonotype was picked up many times. V is TRBV13 and J is TRBJ2-3; 12 positions agree with TRBD2. Losses at the gene ends were 5 bases for V and 2 bases for J; bases not matched to a gene: 14. The germline gives CDR1 PRHDT, CDR2 FYEKMQ (reference sequence). The CDR3 is 19 residues long. CDR3 in DNA: TGTGCCAGCAGCGCCGGGACAGGGCTAGCGGGGGGGGTCACAGATACGCAGTATTTT. Protein sequence: CASSAGTGLAGGVTDTQYF.

The chain uses TRBV10-3 and TRBJ2-7; 9 nucleotides match TRBD2. The better agreement between TRBJ2-1 and the DNA end casts doubt on the J call. Germline CDR1 ENHRY, CDR2 SYGVKD. The length of the CDR3 is 14 residues. CDR3 sequence (DNA): TGTGCCATCAGCTCTCGAGCGGGAGGTAAAAGGCAGTTCTTC. It yields the protein CAISSRAGGKRQFF.

This clonotype occurred a few times. The chain couples TRBV6-1 to TRBJ1-6, with 7 bases that match TRBD1. V was pared by 7 bases and J by 6 bases, with 12 bases of the junction left unmatched. The CDR3 is 16 residues long. CDR1 and CDR2 (germline): MNHNS, SASEGT. CDR3 region: CASTDRTGVGNSPLHF. The CDR3 region has the DNA TGTGCCAGCACCGACAGGACAGGCGTCGGTAATTCACCCCTCCACTTT.

The chain joins TRBV20-1 to TRBJ1-4; D is possibly TRBD1 (6 bases). V dropped 4 bases and J dropped 16 bases, with 16 bases sitting between them. CDR3 length equals 11 residues. The germline V gene encodes CDR1 DFQATT and CDR2 SNEGSKA (reference sequence). The CDR3: CSATEQGLGFF. CDR3 coding DNA: TGCAGTGCTACCGAACAGGGTCTTGGGTTTTTT.

Many counts were recorded for this clonotype. The chain uses TRBV4-1 and TRBJ1-5; D is undetermined. The CDR3 runs to 14 residues. Germline V lookup: CDR1 MGHRA, CDR2 YSYEKL. The V gene lost 1 base and the J gene lost 6 bases, with 10 bases spanning the gap. CDR3 DNA sequence: TGCGCCAGCAGCCAAGCTCGTTTGGGTCAGCCCCAGCATTTT. It codes for CASSQARLGQPQHF.

Note on this clonotype: The junction shows a germline mismatch at one end, possibly a read error. The chain combines TRBV20-1 with TRBJ2-7, with 7 bases identical to TRBD1. CDR3 length: 14 amino acids. CDR1 is DFQATT and CDR2 is SNEGSKA in the germline V gene (reference sequence). CDR3 bases: TGCAGTGCTATAGACAGGGTTCGTTCCTTCGAGCAGTACTTC. It is translated as CSAIDRVRSFEQYF.

Only a few counts were recorded for this clonotype. The rearrangement joins TRBV20-1 to TRBJ2-1; D unclear. This CDR3 contains 12 residues. CDR1 is DFQATT, CDR2 SNEGSKA, per germline (reference sequence). V shed 8 bases and J shed 4 bases, with 12 bases lying between them. The CDR3 here is CSTPSRYNEQFF. CDR3 DNA: TGCAGTACCCCAAGCAGGTACAATGAGCAGTTCTTC.

This chain connects TRBV6-6 to TRBJ2-5; D remains unclear. The CDR3 contains 13 residues. Per germline, CDR1 MNHNY and CDR2 SVGAGI (reference sequence). V was cut by 0 bases and J by 5 bases, with 7 bases left in between. For the CDR3, the DNA is TGTGCCAGCAGTTACTCAGTGTCGGAGACCCAGTACTTC. Translating it yields CASSYSVSETQYF.

The chain employs TRBV25-1 and TRBJ1-1; D unresolved. This CDR3 has 17 residues. Germline loops: CDR1 MGHDK, CDR2 SYGVNS. The V end lost 6 bases, the J end lost 1 base, and 21 bases lay between the germline ends. CDR3 sequence: CASSQVVFGVGNTEAFF. CDR3 in DNA: TGTGCCAGCAGCCAAGTCGTTTTCGGGGTCGGGAACACTGAAGCTTTCTTT.

This clonotype has more than one count but fewer than ten. An end of the junction does not agree with germline; a read error may underlie this. This chain joins TRBV7-2 and TRBJ2-3; no reliable D call. The CDR3 consists of 13 residues. The germline CDR1 and CDR2 sequences are SGHTA and FQGNSA. The CDR3 coding sequence is TGTGCCAGCAGCGCCGGATCCACAGATACGCGGTATTTT. Translating it yields CASSAGSTDTRYF.

This clonotype was recorded many times. The V call is TRBV12-3 or TRBV12-4, the J call TRBJ2-7, with D perhaps being TRBD1 or TRBD2 (5 bases each). The CDR3 length is 11 residues. Trimming took off 7 bases at V and 5 bases at J, with 9 bases between the two ends. CDR3 sequence (DNA): TGTGCCAGCAACCTGGGGGACGAGCAGTACTTC. It translates to CASNLGDEQYF.

V usage is TRBV3-1 and J usage is TRBJ1-3; D gene unclear. The CDR3 extends over 15 amino acids. Germline CDR1 is LGHDT and CDR2 is YNNKEL (reference sequence). The ends were cut back, 0 bases at V and 2 bases at J, with 8 bases in the middle. The CDR3 is CASSQDFGTGNTIYF. The CDR3 nucleotides are TGTGCCAGCAGCCAAGATTTCGGGACTGGAAACACCATATATTTT.

Points on this clonotype: A much larger clone sits a single nucleotide away, making a read error possible. It is likely a read error, because the conserved phenylalanine at the end of the CDR3 is missing. The chain couples TRBV12-3 or TRBV12-4 to TRBJ1-2; TRBD1 aligns across 10 bases. V shed 5 bases, J shed 8 bases, and the junction held 5 bases outside the gene matches. The CDR3 length is 13 residues. The CDR3 loop reads CASSPGQGIGYTL. As DNA, the CDR3 is TGTGCCAGCAGTCCGGGACAGGGGATAGGCTACACCCTC.

The chain combines TRBV24-1 with TRBJ2-7, with D unclear. V lost 5 bases to trimming and J lost 6 bases, with 13 bases between them. The CDR3 extends over 13 amino acids. The V gene's germline CDR1 is KGHDR and CDR2 SFDVKD. DNA of the CDR3: TGTGCCACCAGTGCTAGTTTCCGCCCCGAGCAGTACTTC. It specifies CATSASFRPEQYF.

This clonotype has ten or more counts. V gene TRBV7-2 combines with J gene TRBJ1-1, with D perhaps TRBD1 (6 bases). Trimming left V 3 bases short and J 5 bases short, with 13 bases between. CDR3 length: 14 residues. Germline values: CDR1 SGHTA, CDR2 FQGNSA. Written as DNA, the CDR3 is TGTGCCAGCAGCTTCCCGGGACAACGAACTGAAGCTTTCTTT. Its translation: CASSFPGQRTEAFF. Together with reference TRBV7-2 and TRBJ1-1, the CDR3 gives the full variable domain: GAGVSQSPSNKVTEKGKDVELRCDPISGHTALYWYRQSLGQGLEFLIYFQGNSAPDKSGLPSDRFSAERTGGSVSTLTIQRTQQEDSAVYLCASSFPGQRTEAFFGQGTRLTVV.

This clonotype was seen ten or more times. The V gene is TRBV7-9, the J gene TRBJ1-1; TRBD1 matches at 7 bases. This CDR3 is built from 13 residues. V was pared by 8 bases and J by 1 base, with 4 bases of the junction left unmatched. Germline CDR1 SEHNR, CDR2 FQNEAQ (reference sequence). In DNA, the CDR3 is TGTGCCAGCGAGGGACAGAGGAACACTGAAGCTTTCTTT. This sequence encodes CASEGQRNTEAFF.

In nucleotides, the CDR3 is TGTGCCACCAGTGATTCAGAGCGGGACACCCCCACTGAAGCTTTCTTT. Protein: CATSDSERDTPTEAFF. The chain has TRBV24-1 and TRBJ1-1; D may be TRBD1 (6 bases). Trimming took 2 bases from V and 4 from J, leaving 16 bases between them. CDR3 length equals 16 residues. Germline V gene sequence: CDR1 KGHDR, CDR2 SFDVKD.

This clonotype showed up many times. The V call is TRBV5-6, the J call TRBJ2-7; unclear D gene. The length of the CDR3 is 11 residues. Germline-derived CDR1 and CDR2 are SGHDT and YYEEEE. Trimming stripped 6 bases from V and 6 bases from J, with 10 bases between. The CDR3 region is CASTLGSEQYF. For the CDR3, the DNA is TGTGCCAGCACCCTTGGGTCCGAGCAGTACTTC.

Only a few counts were recorded for this clonotype. The chain is built from TRBV9 and TRBJ2-4, with D uncertain. Germline values: CDR1 SGDLS, CDR2 YYNGEE. Trimming took off 0 bases at V and 1 base at J, with 11 bases between the two ends. The CDR3 spans 16 residues. The CDR3 protein is CASSVEHSGAKNIQYF. The CDR3 nucleotides are TGTGCCAGCAGCGTAGAACACTCTGGGGCCAAAAACATTCAGTACTTC.

This clonotype was detected once. The chain couples TRBV20-1 to TRBJ2-7; TRBD1 agrees at 8 bases. Germline values: CDR1 DFQATT, CDR2 SNEGSKA (reference sequence). The CDR3 extends over 15 amino acids. The V segment lost 3 bases and the J segment 3 bases; nucleotides outside the gene matches: 10. The DNA of the CDR3 is TGCAGTGCTAGGGGGACAGGTCCCCGCAACTACGAGCAGTACTTC. Encoded protein: CSARGTGPRNYEQYF.

The chain is built from TRBV7-9 and TRBJ1-5; tentative D call: TRBD1 (5 bases). Germline V gives CDR1 SEHNR, CDR2 FQNEAQ (reference sequence). CDR3 size: 14 residues. Trimming stripped 7 bases from V and 7 bases from J, with 17 bases between. This CDR3 reads CASTLGASGQPQHF. DNA of the CDR3: TGTGCCAGCACCCTAGGGGCGTCGGGGCAGCCCCAGCATTTT.

This clonotype was counted a few times. The chain uses TRBV12-3 or TRBV12-4 and TRBJ2-3; D unresolved. The CDR3 is 13 residues long. The ends were cut back, 5 bases at V and 2 bases at J, with 8 bases in the middle. In nucleotides, the CDR3 is TGTGCCAGCAGTGTCGTCTACACAGATACGCAGTATTTT. Protein: CASSVVYTDTQYF.

In its sample, this clonotype was seen many times. The chain couples TRBV2 to TRBJ1-2; D not certain. CDR3 size: 14 residues. Trimming removed 3 bases at V and 8 bases at J, with 16 bases between. Germline assignment: CDR1 SNHLY and CDR2 FYNNEI. DNA for the CDR3: TGTGCCAGCAGTGACGTTACCGCCTCGGAAGGCTACACCTTC. Translated, it gives CASSDVTASEGYTF.

This clonotype was observed many times. The CDR3 reads CASSYQGSQPQHF. The CDR3 DNA follows: TGTGCCAGCAGTTACCAGGGGTCTCAGCCCCAGCATTTT. The rearrangement links TRBV6-5 to TRBJ1-5, with D possibly matching TRBD1 (6 bases). The CDR3 contains 13 residues. CDR1 and CDR2 (germline): MNHEY, SVGAGI. V gave up 2 bases and J gave up 6 bases, with 8 bases separating them.

The CDR3, as DNA: TGCAGTGCCCGCCCTAGCGGGAGCACGGAGACCCAGTACTTC. Translation: CSARPSGSTETQYF. The chain recombines TRBV20-1 with TRBJ2-5; 10 nucleotides agree with TRBD2. With 6 bases clipped from V and 5 bases from J, the junction kept 9 bases outside the gene matches. The CDR3 is made up of 14 amino acids. Germline V CDR1 and CDR2: DFQATT, SNEGSKA (reference sequence).

The rearrangement links TRBV7-2 to TRBJ1-4, with a tentative D call TRBD1 (5 bases). Trimming removed 5 bases at V and 8 bases at J, with 24 bases between. Per germline, CDR1 SGHTA and CDR2 FQGNSA. The CDR3 extends over 17 amino acids. The CDR3 bases are TGTGCCAGCAGCGCACGGGACGGATTCTCGAGCCGCGAAAAACTGTTTTTT. Translated: CASSARDGFSSREKLFF.